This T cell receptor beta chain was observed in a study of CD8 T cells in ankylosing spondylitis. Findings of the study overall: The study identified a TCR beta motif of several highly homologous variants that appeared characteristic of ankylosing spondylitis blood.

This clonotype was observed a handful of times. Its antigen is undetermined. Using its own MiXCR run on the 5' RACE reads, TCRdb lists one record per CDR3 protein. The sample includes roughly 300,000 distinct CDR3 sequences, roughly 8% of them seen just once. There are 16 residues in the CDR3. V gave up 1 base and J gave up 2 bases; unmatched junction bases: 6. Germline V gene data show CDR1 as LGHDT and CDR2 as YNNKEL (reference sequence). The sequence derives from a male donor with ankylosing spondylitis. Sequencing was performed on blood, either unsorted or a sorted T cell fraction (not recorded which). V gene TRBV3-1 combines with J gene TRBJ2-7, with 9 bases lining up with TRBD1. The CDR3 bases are TGTGCCAGCAGCCAAGGAGGGACAGGGCTACCCTACGAGCAGTACTTC. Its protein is CASSQGGTGLPYEQYF.